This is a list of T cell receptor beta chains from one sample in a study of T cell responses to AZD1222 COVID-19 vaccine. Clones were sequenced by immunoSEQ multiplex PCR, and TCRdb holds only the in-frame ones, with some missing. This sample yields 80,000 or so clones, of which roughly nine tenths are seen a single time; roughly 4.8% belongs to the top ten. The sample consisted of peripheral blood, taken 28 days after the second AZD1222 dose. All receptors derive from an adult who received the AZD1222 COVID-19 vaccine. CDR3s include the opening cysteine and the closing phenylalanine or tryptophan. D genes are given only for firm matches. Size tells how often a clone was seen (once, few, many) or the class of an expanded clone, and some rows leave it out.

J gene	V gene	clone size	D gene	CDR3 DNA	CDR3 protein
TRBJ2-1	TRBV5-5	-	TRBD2	TGTGCCAGCTCCCGGGGACTAGCGGGGAGATTAGCCATTCAGAATGAGCAGTTCTTC	CASSRGLAGRLAIQNEQFF
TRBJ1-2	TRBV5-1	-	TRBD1	TGCGCCAGCAGCTTATTACAGGGGGCGGACTATGGCTACACCTTC	CASSLLQGADYGYTF
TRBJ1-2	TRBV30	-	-	TGTGCCTGGATGTTTATCGATCCGCGGGAGGATGGCTACACCTTC	CAWMFIDPREDGYTF
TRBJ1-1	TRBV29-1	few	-	TGCAGCGAAGAACAGTGTCCCATGAACACTGAAGCTTTCTTT	CSEEQCPMNTEAFF
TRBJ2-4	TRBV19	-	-	TGTGCCAGTAAGAGGCATCAGTACTTC	CASKRHQYF
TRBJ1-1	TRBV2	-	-	TGTGCCAGCGGACGGAACATGAACACTGAAGCTTTCTTT	CASGRNMNTEAFF
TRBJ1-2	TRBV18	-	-	TGTGCCAGCTCACCACGGGGTGACTATGGCTACACCTTC	CASSPRGDYGYTF
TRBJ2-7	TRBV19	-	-	TGTGCCAGTAGTATGGGTCTAAACGAGCAGTACTTC	CASSMGLNEQYF
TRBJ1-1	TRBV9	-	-	TGTGCCAGCAGCGTAGGCGCAGGGAGGAACACTGAAGCTTTCTTT	CASSVGAGRNTEAFF
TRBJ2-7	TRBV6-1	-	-	TGTGCCAGCAGTGAGTCCACCCCCGGGACTCACGAGCAGTACTTC	CASSESTPGTHEQYF
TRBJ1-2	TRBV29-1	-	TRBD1	TGCAGCGCCGGACAGGGAGACTATGGCTACACCTTC	CSAGQGDYGYTF
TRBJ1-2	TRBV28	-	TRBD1	TGTGCCAGCACCGCCAGGGGGCCTGAAGGCTACACCTTC	CASTARGPEGYTF
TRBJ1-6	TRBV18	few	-	TGTGCCAGCTCACGATCCGGTGATGATTCACCCCTCCACTTT	CASSRSGDDSPLHF
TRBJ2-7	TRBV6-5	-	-	TGTGCCAGCAGTTACCCTCCCTACGAGCAGTACTTC	CASSYPPYEQYF
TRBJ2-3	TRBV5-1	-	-	TGCGCCAGCACCTCCCGGGGTACGCAGTATTTT	CASTSRGTQYF
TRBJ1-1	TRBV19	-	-	TGTGCCAGTAGTACGACAGGGAACACTGAAGCTTTCTTT	CASSTTGNTEAFF
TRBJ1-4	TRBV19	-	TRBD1	TGTGCCAGTAGTTGGCAGGGGGGAACTAATGAAAAACTGTTTTTT	CASSWQGGTNEKLFF
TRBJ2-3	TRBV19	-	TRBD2	TGTGCCAGTAGTATGCGGGAGTGGGCAGATACGCAGTATTTT	CASSMREWADTQYF
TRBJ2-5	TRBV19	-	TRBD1	TGTGCCAGTAGTATAATATTGGGGACAGCTCAAGAGACCCAGTACTTC	CASSIILGTAQETQYF
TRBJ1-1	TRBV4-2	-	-	TGTGCCAGCAGCCAAGAGACAGGGAACACTGAAGCTTTCTTT	CASSQETGNTEAFF
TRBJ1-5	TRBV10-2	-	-	TGCGCCAGCAGTGAATCTCCGGGACCTCAGCCCCAGCATTTT	CASSESPGPQPQHF
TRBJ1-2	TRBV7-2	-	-	TGTGCCAGCAGCTTTGGGACGGCTTATGGCTACACCTTC	CASSFGTAYGYTF
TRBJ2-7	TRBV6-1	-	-	TGTGCCAGCAGTGGAACCCAAGGGGGCGGGAAATACTACGAGCAGTACTTC	CASSGTQGGGKYYEQYF
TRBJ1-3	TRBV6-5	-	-	TGTGCCAGCAGTTTGACAGCGCTCTCTGGAAACACCATATATTTT	CASSLTALSGNTIYF
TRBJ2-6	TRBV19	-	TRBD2	TGTGCCAGTAGTGCAGGGGGACTAGCGGGAGGCTGGGCCAACGTCCTGACTTTC	CASSAGGLAGGWANVLTF
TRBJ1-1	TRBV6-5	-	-	TGTGCCAGCAGTTACCGGCGGGCGTTGAACACTGAAGCTTTCTTT	CASSYRRALNTEAFF